Detailed here is one T cell receptor (beta chain). The antigen remains undetermined. This entry is derived from a study of cytomegalovirus exposure and HLA in healthy donors. Study context: The platform used for the 120 or so validation repertoires matched that of the roughly 700 first-cohort repertoires, a later analysis reported.

The assay was immunoSEQ multiplex PCR, and TCRdb's table has in-frame clones only and misses some. There are 50,000 to 65,000 clones in the sample; approximately 89% occur only once, and 7.5% to 10% lies in the top ten. Points from the study as a whole: The classifier reportedly diagnosed cytomegalovirus status with high specificity and sensitivity. While the bulk of TCR sequences proved rare, some public TCRs turned up in many donors.

Germline lookup yields CDR1 SGHAT and CDR2 FQNNGV. V dropped 3 bases and J dropped 2; count of bases not matched to a gene: 2. The CDR3 sequence is 16 residues long. The rearrangement links TRBV11-2 to TRBJ2-3; the match to TRBD2 covers 13 bases. The sequenced material came from PBMCs. The sequence was collected from a woman between 18 and 29 years old in good health and CMV-seropositive. The CDR3 loop reads CASSFGTSGVTDTQYF. CDR3 DNA: TGTGCCAGCAGCTTCGGGACTAGCGGGGTCACAGATACGCAGTATTTT.